This TCR beta chain was profiled in a study of siplizumab effects on memory and regulatory T cells (dated by TCRdb to between 2017 and 2020). At the level of the whole study: The study examined how the anti-CD2 antibody siplizumab affects alloreactive T-cell subsets in allogeneic mixed lymphocyte reactions built from human PBMCs. General findings and caveats noted by the study authors: Because sequences at frequencies below about 10^-5 were poorly captured, only a minor fraction of alloreactive clones could be mapped back to unstimulated subsets. The cumulative frequency of alloreactive sequences traceable to unstimulated CD4+ memory T cells was significantly reduced by siplizumab. A naive or memory phenotype could not be assigned to roughly 80-96% of proliferating CD4+ or CD8+ clones. Compared with memory T cells, unstimulated naive T cells appeared more diverse, and naive cells seemed to make a substantial contribution to the alloresponse. Of the alloreactive CD4+ clones that could be mapped, the Treg-derived share averaged roughly 73% with siplizumab compared with around 25% in control reactions. Whether proliferating Tregs from siplizumab cultures were suppressive was not functionally confirmed.

Libraries came from the immunoSEQ multiplex PCR assay. Approximately 10^5 TCR templates per sample were assayed by the deep sequencing platform. Genomic DNA extracted from sorted T cells was the material used for TCRbeta CDR3 sequencing. The published analysis was carried out like this. Clonal analysis of TCRbeta CDR3 data was done in the R programming language. Unstimulated samples were compared with post-reaction CFSE-low samples to define alloreactive CD4+ and CD8+ clones. By matching sequences to the repertoires of sorted unstimulated Treg and non-Treg cells, each alloreactive CD4+ clone was assigned a regulatory or non-regulatory origin. TCRdb carries this immuneACCESS record with in-frame sequences only. Its versions omit some clonotypes, under half of them owing to an unresolved V gene in the studies checked, with the rest unexplained. That table is the source of V, J and clone size, and D and trimming were worked out from the DNA. The sample table shows more than 85,000 clones, and roughly 92% are seen once. The ten largest clones represent around 1.3% of the sample.

This clone appeared a single time. Its antigen has not been determined. No base qualities exist here, and no much larger clone lies one base off it. Sorted unstimulated T cells, along with proliferating T cells recovered from mixed lymphocyte reactions, underwent TCRbeta CDR3 sequencing. Fresh whole blood from approximately ten HLA-typed healthy donors was used to isolate PBMCs. V is trimmed back by 0 bases and J by 4 bases, and the junction contains 6 bases that no gene match accounts for. In the germline V gene (reference sequence), CDR1 corresponds to SGHNT and CDR2 to YYREEE. The CDR3, cysteine through phenylalanine, is 16 amino acids long. The retained sequence is limited to the CDR3, 48 bases, with the frame set at the first base.

The chain uses TRBV5-4 and TRBJ2-1; TRBD2 aligns with 8 central bases. The sequencing sample was made of CD4+ T cells sorted from blood. This receptor was obtained from a human donor in good health. Read as DNA, the sequence is TGTGCCAGCAGCTTGGCGGGGACTAGGGGGTACAATGAGCAGTTCTTC. This yields the protein CASSLAGTRGYNEQFF.